Given below is one TCR beta chain in context. Its cognate antigen is unknown. These data are taken from a study of long-term antiretroviral therapy in people with HIV. Study context: Earliest sampling preceded the 2015 immediate-ART recommendation by about a decade.

At the survey level, the v3.0 immunoSEQ assay was run. The data were produced by immunoSEQ multiplex PCR, yet TCRdb's version contains in-frame clones alone and is incomplete. The repertoire holds approximately 20,000 clones, with 84% as singletons. Germline lookup yields CDR1 SGDLS and CDR2 YYNGEE. The CDR3 totals 14 residues. Trimming left V 2 bases short and J 1 base short, with 9 bases between. None of the participants with HIV were treated outside the United States. Findings and caveats of the study: Even long-term ART left TRB diversity below transplant donor controls, despite gains.

The receptor's source is a man aged 18 to 29 with HIV. Here the sequenced sample was unsorted PBMCs, taken 0.9 years after starting antiretroviral therapy. The gene calls are TRBV9 and TRBJ1-1; D call uncertain. CDR3 loop: CASSVTAGNTEAFF. The CDR3 bases are TGTGCCAGCAGCGTCACAGCGGGGAACACTGAAGCTTTCTTT.